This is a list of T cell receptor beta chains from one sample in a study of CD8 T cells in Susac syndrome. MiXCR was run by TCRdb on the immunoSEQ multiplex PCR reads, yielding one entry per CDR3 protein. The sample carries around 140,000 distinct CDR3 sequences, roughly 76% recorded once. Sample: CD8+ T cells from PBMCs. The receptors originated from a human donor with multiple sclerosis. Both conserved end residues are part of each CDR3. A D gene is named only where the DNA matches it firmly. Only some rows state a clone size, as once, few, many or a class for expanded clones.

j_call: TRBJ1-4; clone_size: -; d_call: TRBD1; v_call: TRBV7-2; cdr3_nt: TGTGCCAGCAGCCAGGACAGGGGGCATGAAAAACTGTTTTTT; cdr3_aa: CASSQDRGHEKLFF
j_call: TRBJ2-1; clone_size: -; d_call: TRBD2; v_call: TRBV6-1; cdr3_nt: TGTGCCAGCAGTCGGACTAGCGGGGGGGCTTACAATGAGCAGTTCTTC; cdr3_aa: CASSRTSGGAYNEQFF
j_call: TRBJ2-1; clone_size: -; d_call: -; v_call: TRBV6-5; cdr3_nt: TGTGCCAGCAGTTACTCGAGTGGGTCGGCCAATGAGCAGTTCTTC; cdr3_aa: CASSYSSGSANEQFF
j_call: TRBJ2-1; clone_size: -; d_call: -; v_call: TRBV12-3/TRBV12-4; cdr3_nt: TGTGTCAGCAGTGGTCGGACGGAGCAGTTCTTC; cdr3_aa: CVSSGRTEQFF
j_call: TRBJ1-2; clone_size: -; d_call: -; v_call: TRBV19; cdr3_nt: TGTGCCAGTAGTATTTTTACGGGGGCGGACTATGGCTACACCTTC; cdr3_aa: CASSIFTGADYGYTF
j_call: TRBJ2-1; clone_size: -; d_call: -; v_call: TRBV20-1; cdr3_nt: TGCAGTGCTACCCCGGGCCTTCTCCAAGATGAGCAGTTCTTC; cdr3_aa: CSATPGLLQDEQFF
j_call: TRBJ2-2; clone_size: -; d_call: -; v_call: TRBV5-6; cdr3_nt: TGTGCCAGCAGCGTCTTAGGTAGCACCGGGGAGCTGTTTTTT; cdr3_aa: CASSVLGSTGELFF
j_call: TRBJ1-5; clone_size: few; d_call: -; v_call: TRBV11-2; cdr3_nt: TGTGCCAGCAGCTTAGGGTTGAGGGCAGGACAGCCCCAGCATTTT; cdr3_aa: CASSLGLRAGQPQHF
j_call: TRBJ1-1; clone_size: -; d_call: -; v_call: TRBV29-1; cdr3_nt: TGCAGCGTTGAAGACCCTGGTGGGCGAGCTTTCTTT; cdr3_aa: CSVEDPGGRAFF
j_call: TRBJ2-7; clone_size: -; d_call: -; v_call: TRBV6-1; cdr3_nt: TGTGCCAGCATGGACAACTACGAGCAGTACTTC; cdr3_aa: CASMDNYEQYF
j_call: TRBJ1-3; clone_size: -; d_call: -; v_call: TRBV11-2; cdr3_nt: TGTGCCAGCAGCGCCCGGGACGGACGGGACACCATATATTTT; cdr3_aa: CASSARDGRDTIYF
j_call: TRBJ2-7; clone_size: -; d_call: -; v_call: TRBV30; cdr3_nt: TGTGCCACAGCACAGGGCTTTCGGGACGAGCAGTACTTC; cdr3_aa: CATAQGFRDEQYF
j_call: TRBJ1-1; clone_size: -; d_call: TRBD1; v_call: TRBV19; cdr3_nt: TGTGCCAGTAGTAGGACAGGGGTCGGAACTGAAGCTTTCTTT; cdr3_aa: CASSRTGVGTEAFF
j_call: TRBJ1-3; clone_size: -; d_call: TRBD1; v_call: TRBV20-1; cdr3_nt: TGCAGTGCCAGCACAATCCGGGACAGGGGTCCTCGCTCTGGAAACACCATATATTTT; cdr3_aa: CSASTIRDRGPRSGNTIYF
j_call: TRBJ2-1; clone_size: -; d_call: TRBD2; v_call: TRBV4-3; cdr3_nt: TGCGCCAGCAGCCAAGATATTCCCGCTAGCGGGTACAATGAGCAGTTCTTC; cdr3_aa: CASSQDIPASGYNEQFF
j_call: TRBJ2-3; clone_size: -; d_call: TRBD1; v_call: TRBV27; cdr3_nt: TGTGCCAGCAGTATCCTCCCGGGACAGGGGGCGGATACGCAGTATTTT; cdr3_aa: CASSILPGQGADTQYF
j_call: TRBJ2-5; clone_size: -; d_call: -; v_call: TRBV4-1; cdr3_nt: TGCGCCAGCAGCCAGGGACCGGGGGAGACCCAGTACTTC; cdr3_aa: CASSQGPGETQYF
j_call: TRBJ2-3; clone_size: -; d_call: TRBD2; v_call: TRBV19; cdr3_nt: TGTGCCAGTAGTATAGGCGCGGGGGGCAGCACAGATACGCAGTATTTT; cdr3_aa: CASSIGAGGSTDTQYF
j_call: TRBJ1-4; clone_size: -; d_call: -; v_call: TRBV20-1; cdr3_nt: TGCAGTGCTAGGGGCGGCAATGATGCAACTAATGAAAAACTGTTTTTT; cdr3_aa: CSARGGNDATNEKLFF
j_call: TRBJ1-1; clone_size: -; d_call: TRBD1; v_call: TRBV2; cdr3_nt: TGTGCCAGCGCACACCCGGGACAGCTTTCCACTGAAGCTTTCTTT; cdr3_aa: CASAHPGQLSTEAFF
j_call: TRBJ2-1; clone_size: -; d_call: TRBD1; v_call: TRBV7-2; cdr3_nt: TGTGCCAGCAGCCCACTCCAGGGGGTATACAATGAGCAGTTCTTC; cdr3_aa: CASSPLQGVYNEQFF
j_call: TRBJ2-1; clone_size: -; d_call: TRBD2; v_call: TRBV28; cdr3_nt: TGTGCCAGCAGGACTAGCGGAGGAGGATATGAGCAGTTCTTC; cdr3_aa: CASRTSGGGYEQFF
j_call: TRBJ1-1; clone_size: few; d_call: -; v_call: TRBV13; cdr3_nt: TGTGCCAGCAGGACCCAGGAGAACACTGAAGCTTTCTTT; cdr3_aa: CASRTQENTEAFF
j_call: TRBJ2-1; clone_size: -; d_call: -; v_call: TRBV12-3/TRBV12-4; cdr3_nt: TGTGCCAGCAGTTTGACTTTTTACAATGAGCAGTTCTTC; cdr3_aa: CASSLTFYNEQFF
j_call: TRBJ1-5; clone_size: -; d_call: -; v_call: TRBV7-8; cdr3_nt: TGTGCCAGCAGCATCCGGGCCGGCGGCAATCAGCCCCAGCATTTT; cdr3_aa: CASSIRAGGNQPQHF
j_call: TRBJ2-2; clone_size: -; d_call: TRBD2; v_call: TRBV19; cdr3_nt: TGTGCCACCCACCAGGGAGGGAAGACCGGGGAGCTGTTTTTT; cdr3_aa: CATHQGGKTGELFF
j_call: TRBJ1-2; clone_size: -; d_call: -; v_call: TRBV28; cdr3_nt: TGTGCCAGCAGTTTCCCCTCCGGGTGGGACACCTTC; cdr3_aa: CASSFPSGWDTF
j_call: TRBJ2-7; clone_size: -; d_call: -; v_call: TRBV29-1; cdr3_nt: TGCAGCGTTGTTACTACCGAGGGCGAGCAGTACTTC; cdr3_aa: CSVVTTEGEQYF
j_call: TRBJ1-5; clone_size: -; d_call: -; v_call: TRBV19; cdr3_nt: TGTGCCAGTAGTGTGACACATTATAGCAATCAGCCCCAGCATTTT; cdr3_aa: CASSVTHYSNQPQHF
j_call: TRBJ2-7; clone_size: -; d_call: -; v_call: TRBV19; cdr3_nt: TGTGCCAGTAGTTCTGTGTTATCCAACTTCAACGAGCAGTACTTC; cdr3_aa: CASSSVLSNFNEQYF
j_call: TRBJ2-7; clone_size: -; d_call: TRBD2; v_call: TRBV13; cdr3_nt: TGTGCCAGCAGCTCTGAAGCGGGGAACTCCTACGAGCAGTACTTC; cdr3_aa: CASSSEAGNSYEQYF
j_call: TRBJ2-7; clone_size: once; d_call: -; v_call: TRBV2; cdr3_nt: TGTGCCAGCGGGCAGGTCTACGAGCAGTACTTC; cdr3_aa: CASGQVYEQYF
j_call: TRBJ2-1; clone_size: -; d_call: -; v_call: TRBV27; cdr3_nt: TGTGCCAGCAGTTTTGGGGGGTTAGATGAGCAGTTCTTC; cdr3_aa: CASSFGGLDEQFF
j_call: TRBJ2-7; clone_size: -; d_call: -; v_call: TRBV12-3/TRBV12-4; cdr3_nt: TGTGCCAGCAGTTTTGGGACTCCCCATCTCGGGTACTTC; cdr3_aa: CASSFGTPHLGYF
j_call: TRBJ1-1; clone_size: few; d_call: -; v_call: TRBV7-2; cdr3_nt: TGTGCCAGCAGCTCCGACTACACTGAAGCTTTCTTT; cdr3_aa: CASSSDYTEAFF
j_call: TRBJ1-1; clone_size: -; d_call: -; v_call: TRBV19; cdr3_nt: TGTGCCAGTAGTATATGGGGAATTGTGCCTGAAGCTTTCTTT; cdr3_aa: CASSIWGIVPEAFF
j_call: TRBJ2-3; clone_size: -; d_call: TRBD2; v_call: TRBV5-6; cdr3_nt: TGTGCCAGCACCAGAGAGCGGGATAATAGTTTCACAGATACGCAGTATTTT; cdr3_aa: CASTRERDNSFTDTQYF
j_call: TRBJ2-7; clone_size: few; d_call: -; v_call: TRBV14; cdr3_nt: TGTGCCAGCAGCCAAGGTCAGGGTTTTCTCTACGAGCAGTACTTC; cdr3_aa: CASSQGQGFLYEQYF
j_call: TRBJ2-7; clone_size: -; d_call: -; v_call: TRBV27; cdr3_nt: TGTGCCAGCAGTTTAACCGGGGTCCCAACCTACGAGCAGTACTTC; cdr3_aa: CASSLTGVPTYEQYF
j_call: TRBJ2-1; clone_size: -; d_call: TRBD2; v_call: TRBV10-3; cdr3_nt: TGTGCCATCAGCCTAGCGGAACTCCCCTACAATGAGCAGTTCTTC; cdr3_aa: CAISLAELPYNEQFF
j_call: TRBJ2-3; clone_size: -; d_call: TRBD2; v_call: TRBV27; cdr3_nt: TGTGCCAGCAGTTCGGGACTAGCAAGCTATACGCAGTATTTT; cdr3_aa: CASSSGLASYTQYF
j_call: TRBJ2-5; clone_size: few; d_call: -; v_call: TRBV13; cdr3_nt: TGTGCCAGCAGCTTAGGTACGGCCGGGGCGGCCCAGTACTTC; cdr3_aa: CASSLGTAGAAQYF
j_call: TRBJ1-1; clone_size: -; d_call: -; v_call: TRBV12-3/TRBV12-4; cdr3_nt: TGTGCCAGCAGTTTAGGGAATCTAGGTGAAGCTTTCTTT; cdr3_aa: CASSLGNLGEAFF
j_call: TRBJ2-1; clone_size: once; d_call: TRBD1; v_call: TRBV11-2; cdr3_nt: TGTGCCAGCAGCGGCTACTCCCGGGACAGGGGTCATAATGAGCAGTTCTTC; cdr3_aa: CASSGYSRDRGHNEQFF
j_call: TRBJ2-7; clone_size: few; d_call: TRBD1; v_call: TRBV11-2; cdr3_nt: TGTGCCAGCAGCTTAACCGGACAGGCGTCCTACGAGCAGTACTTC; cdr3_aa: CASSLTGQASYEQYF
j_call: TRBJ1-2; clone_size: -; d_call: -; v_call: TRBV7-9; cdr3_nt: TGTGCCAGCAGCTTTCCAGGACACTATGGCTACACCTTC; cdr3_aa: CASSFPGHYGYTF